A single sample is the source of the 9 T cell receptor beta chains below, sequenced in a study of blood T cell repertoires in COVID-19. Profiling relied on immunoSEQ multiplex PCR, and the TCRdb table lists in-frame clones only, not all of them. The sample holds fewer than 250,000 clones; around four fifths are singletons and the top ten take roughly 6.4%. Specimen: peripheral blood. These TCRs come from a woman aged 55-70 years with active or convalescent COVID-19.

The count of this clone is one. The gene calls are TRBV19 and TRBJ2-5; 10 positions agree with TRBD1. V shed 1 base, J shed 6 bases, and the junction held 8 bases outside the gene matches. This CDR3 has 16 amino acids. CDR1 and CDR2 (germline): LNHDA, SQIVND (reference sequence). The CDR3 region has the DNA TGTGCCAGTAGTATAGGATCCGGACAGGGGGAAAAGACCCAGTACTTC. Translating it yields CASSIGSGQGEKTQYF.

The genes are TRBV7-8 and TRBJ2-7, with TRBD1 matching 7 bases. The V gene end was trimmed by 5 bases and the J gene end by 0 bases; junction bases not matched to a gene: 4. Germline lookup yields CDR1 SGHVS and CDR2 FQNEAQ. CDR3 length: 14 residues. CDR3 sequence: CASSPRDSSYEQYV. CDR3 in DNA: TGTGCCAGCAGCCCTAGGGACAGCTCCTACGAGCAGTACGTC.

The rearrangement uses TRBV28 and TRBJ2-3; D gene unclear. This CDR3 has 14 residues. Germline CDR1 MDHEN, CDR2 SYDVKM. V lost 6 bases and J 2 bases, leaving 12 bases between the germline ends. Written as DNA, the CDR3 is TGTGCCAGCAGCAGCTTCGGGTTCACAGATACGCAGTATTTT. Protein: CASSSFGFTDTQYF. Looking up the rest from reference TRBV28 and TRBJ2-3 gives the full variable domain: DVKVTQSSRYLVKRTGEKVFLECVQDMDHENMFWYRQDPGLGLRLIYFSYDVKMKEKGDIPEGYSVSREKKERFSLILESASTNQTSMYLCASSSFGFTDTQYFGPGTRLTVL.

This clone was detected a few times. The chain couples TRBV4-2 to TRBJ2-1, with 15 bases fitting TRBD2. Per the germline V gene, CDR1 is LGHNA and CDR2 is YNFKEQ. With 9 bases clipped from V and 9 bases from J, the junction kept 6 bases outside the gene matches. The CDR3 extends over 14 amino acids. This CDR3 is CARLWTSGRGEQFF. The CDR3 DNA follows: TGTGCCAGACTTTGGACTAGCGGGAGGGGTGAGCAGTTCTTC.

V and J are TRBV28 and TRBJ2-1, with 11 bases that match TRBD2. This CDR3 is built from 15 residues. Germline V lookup: CDR1 MDHEN, CDR2 SYDVKM. J was trimmed by 2 bases and V by 7 bases; bases with no gene match: 4. The CDR3 coding sequence is TGTGCCAGCAAAATAGCGGGGGGGCCCTACAATGAGCAGTTCTTC. It specifies CASKIAGGPYNEQFF. The entire variable domain, with the rest obtained from reference TRBV28 and TRBJ2-1, is as follows: DVKVTQSSRYLVKRTGEKVFLECVQDMDHENMFWYRQDPGLGLRLIYFSYDVKMKEKGDIPEGYSVSREKKERFSLILESASTNQTSMYLCASKIAGGPYNEQFFGPGTRLTVL.

The table lists this clone with a few counts. The chain employs TRBV5-1 and TRBJ2-7; 11 nucleotides align to TRBD2. V gave up 5 bases and J gave up 4 bases; unmatched junction bases: 5. Germline V lookup: CDR1 SGHRS, CDR2 YFSETQ. This CDR3 is 14 amino acids long. DNA of the CDR3: TGCGCCAGCAGGACGGGGACTAGCGGTTACGAGCAGTACTTC. Protein sequence: CASRTGTSGYEQYF.

The genes are TRBV2 and TRBJ2-5; the D gene is possibly TRBD1 (5 bases). There are 15 residues in the CDR3. V shed 2 bases and J shed 5 bases, with 15 bases lying between them. Germline V gene sequence: CDR1 SNHLY, CDR2 FYNNEI. The CDR3 region is CASSESQQDLETQYF. CDR3 DNA: TGTGCCAGCAGTGAAAGCCAACAGGATCTGGAGACCCAGTACTTC.

The J gene is TRBJ2-3, the V gene TRBV4-1; TRBD2 aligns across 12 bases. CDR3 size: 17 residues. The ends lost 4 bases at V and 5 bases at J; junction bases unmatched: 10. Germline lookup yields CDR1 MGHRA and CDR2 YSYEKL. The CDR3 DNA sequence: TGCGCCAGCAGCCGATCACCTAGCGGGGGGGCCCGAGATACGCAGTATTTT. Its translation: CASSRSPSGGARDTQYF.

This sequence joins TRBV3-1 (or the pseudogene TRBV3-2) and TRBJ2-7, with 11 bases matching TRBD1. The V and J ends lost 4 bases and 5 bases, in that order; junction bases with no gene match: 7. This CDR3 spans 15 amino acids. CDR1 is LGHDT, CDR2 YNNKEL, per germline (reference sequence). The CDR3 DNA reads as TGTGCCAGCAGCCTGGCCGGGACAGGGGGTAACGAGCAGTACTTC. It encodes CASSLAGTGGNEQYF.